The 30 T cell receptor beta chains presented below share a single source sample, sequenced in a study of OX40 agonist ivuxolimab in advanced cancers. Data came from immunoSEQ multiplex PCR; TCRdb stores just in-frame clones and leaves some out. The table includes about 77,000 clones, roughly 86% detected once. This specimen was CD4+ or CD8+ T cells sorted from blood, taken in a trial of the OX40 agonist ivuxolimab. These TCRs come from an adult with an advanced solid tumor such as melanoma, head and neck, liver or kidney cancer.

This chain connects TRBV10-2 to TRBJ2-5; 7 bases map to TRBD2. Germline CDR1 reads WSHSY; CDR2 reads SAAADI. This CDR3 region has 13 residues. The V gene end was trimmed by 6 bases and the J gene end by 5 bases; junction bases not matched to a gene: 6. The CDR3 loop is CASRWGGRETQYF. CDR3 nucleotide sequence: TGCGCCAGCAGATGGGGGGGTAGGGAGACCCAGTACTTC.

This chain connects TRBV6-5 to TRBJ2-7; D is undetermined. V lost 0 bases to trimming and J lost 7 bases, with 10 bases between them. The CDR3 is made up of 13 amino acids. Germline V gene lookup returns CDR1 MNHEY and CDR2 SVGAGI. CDR3 amino acids: CASSYSRFGEQYF. CDR3 nucleotide sequence: TGTGCCAGCAGTTACTCCAGATTCGGGGAGCAGTACTTC.

The chain recombines TRBV6-6 with TRBJ1-1, with 8 bases fitting TRBD1. CDR1 is MNHNY, CDR2 SVGAGI, per germline (reference sequence). V dropped 9 bases and J dropped 5; count of bases not matched to a gene: 8. The CDR3 sequence is 13 residues long. CDR3 in DNA: TGTGCCAGAAGACAGGGACAGGAAACTGAAGCTTTCTTT. Residues: CARRQGQETEAFF.

V gene TRBV5-1 combines with J gene TRBJ2-2; D is unresolved. V gave up 7 bases and J gave up 0 bases, with 10 bases separating them. This CDR3 spans 14 amino acids. Looked up from germline, CDR1 is SGHRS and CDR2 is YFSETQ. The CDR3 DNA sequence: TGCGCCAGCTGTGTCGGACCGAACACCGGGGAGCTGTTTTTT. It is translated as CASCVGPNTGELFF.

Comment on this clone: The same CDR3 can be traced to other DNA sequences in this sample. This chain uses TRBV6-1 with TRBJ2-4; TRBD2 matches at 7 bases. Germline trimming cut 4 bases from V and 7 bases from J; bases unmatched to any gene: 19. Germline V CDR1 and CDR2: MNHNS, SASEGT. This CDR3 is built from 18 residues. The CDR3 sequence: CASSALRRSSGGDNIQYF. In nucleotides, the CDR3 is TGTGCCAGCAGTGCCCTCCGCCGGTCTAGTGGGGGGGATAACATTCAGTACTTC.

The chain uses TRBV9 and TRBJ2-1; D is tentatively TRBD1 or TRBD2 (5 bases each). CDR1 SGDLS and CDR2 YYNGEE come from the germline V gene. There are 15 residues in the CDR3. The V and J ends lost 0 bases and 9 bases respectively, with 16 bases between them. CDR3 loop: CASSVGDPDVFEQFF. Written as DNA, the CDR3 is TGTGCCAGCAGCGTAGGGGACCCCGACGTATTTGAGCAGTTCTTC.

This chain connects TRBV11-2 to TRBJ1-6, with D unclear. This CDR3 has 17 residues. CDR1 and CDR2 (germline): SGHAT, FQNNGV. The V end was cut by 2 bases, the J end by 0 bases, with 11 bases between. CDR3 coding DNA: TGTGCCAGCAGCTTATTTTCCCCCAGCTCCTATAATTCACCCCTCCACTTT. The encoded protein is CASSLFSPSSYNSPLHF.

CDR3 sequence reads: CASSYTGTSTYEQYF. CDR3 DNA sequence: TGTGCCAGCAGCTATACCGGGACTAGCACCTACGAGCAGTACTTC. The chain joins TRBV6-5 to TRBJ2-7; 9 bases map to TRBD2. The germline V gene has CDR1 MNHEY and CDR2 SVGAGI. V lost 6 bases and J lost 2; bases outside the gene matches: 8. This CDR3 spans 15 amino acids.

This chain links TRBV6-5 with TRBJ2-3, with 9 nucleotides matching TRBD2. CDR1 is MNHEY and CDR2 is SVGAGI in the germline V gene. The trim removed 6 bases at V and 4 bases at J, leaving 8 bases unmatched. The CDR3 covers 15 residues. The CDR3, as DNA: TGTGCCAGCAGAAGGGGCGGGAGGGCCGCAGATACGCAGTATTTT. Translating it yields CASRRGGRAADTQYF.

The table lists this clone with a few counts. The V and J genes are TRBV4-1 and TRBJ2-7; tentatively, D is TRBD1 or TRBD2 (5 bases each). The CDR3 runs to 17 residues. Trimming shortened V by 0 bases and J by 6 bases, and 21 bases separated the two germline ends. Germline-derived CDR1 and CDR2 are MGHRA and YSYEKL. As DNA, the CDR3 is TGCGCCAGCAGCCAAGATTATCGGCCAGGGACGACGGCCGAGCAGTACTTC. This gives the protein CASSQDYRPGTTAEQYF.

This chain uses TRBV5-5 with TRBJ2-6; 7 nucleotides align to TRBD1. Per germline, CDR1 SGHKS and CDR2 YYEKEE (reference sequence). The CDR3 runs 16 residues. The J segment lost 2 bases and the V segment lost 1 base, leaving 3 bases of the junction unmatched. The CDR3 DNA is TGTGCCAGCAGCTTGACTACAGGGGCTGGGGCCAACGTCCTGACTTTC. Amino acids: CASSLTTGAGANVLTF.

This clone was counted once. The chain recombines TRBV5-1 with TRBJ2-1; no definite D call. V was pared by 4 bases and J by 8 bases, with 22 bases between. The CDR3 runs 16 residues. Germline assignment: CDR1 SGHRS and CDR2 YFSETQ. CDR3 region: CASSPLRLGNGDEQFF. The CDR3 nucleotides read TGCGCCAGCAGCCCTCTCCGCTTGGGCAATGGGGATGAGCAGTTCTTC.

This chain uses TRBV5-1 with TRBJ2-5; TRBD1 agrees at 7 bases. The J call could be wrong; TRBJ2-7 is a better fit for the DNA end. The CDR3 runs to 15 residues. In germline, CDR1 is SGHRS, CDR2 YFSETQ. Here the CDR3 reads CASSLAAGGPYEQYF. The CDR3, as DNA: TGCGCCAGCAGCTTGGCTGCAGGGGGACCCTACGAGCAGTACTTC.

J is TRBJ2-6 and V is TRBV7-9; D is ambiguous. V gave up 8 bases and J gave up 0 bases, with 8 bases separating them. Germline V gene data show CDR1 as SEHNR and CDR2 as FQNEAQ (reference sequence). The CDR3 sequence is 14 residues long. DNA for the CDR3: TGTGCCAGCTCCCCGGCCTCTGGGGCCAACGTCCTGACTTTC. Protein sequence: CASSPASGANVLTF.

This sequence joins TRBV5-4 and TRBJ1-6; the match to TRBD1 covers 7 bases. Germline CDR1 SGHNT, CDR2 YYREEE (reference sequence). V lost 2 bases and J lost 5; bases outside the gene matches: 4. The CDR3 is 15 amino acids. Written as DNA, the CDR3 is TGTGCCAGCAGCTTCGGGACAGACAATAATTCACCCCTCCACTTT. Its protein product is CASSFGTDNNSPLHF.

The rearrangement joins TRBV7-6 to TRBJ2-7; tentatively, D is TRBD2 (7 bases). The germline CDR1 and CDR2 sequences are SGHVS and FNYEAQ. CDR3 length: 18 residues. Trimming removed 1 base from V and 0 bases from J, with 19 bases in between. This CDR3 reads CASSLEVRGGSSSYEQYF. CDR3 DNA: TGTGCCAGCAGCTTAGAGGTCAGGGGAGGGTCGAGCTCCTACGAGCAGTACTTC.

The rearrangement links TRBV11-3 to TRBJ2-1; 13 nucleotides align to TRBD2. This CDR3 region has 13 residues. Germline lookup yields CDR1 SGHNT and CDR2 YENEEA. V was pared by 10 bases and J by 15 bases, with 12 bases of the junction left unmatched. CDR3 amino acids: CATPGLAGAKWFF. The CDR3 nucleotides read TGTGCCACCCCAGGACTAGCGGGGGCTAAGTGGTTCTTC. The entire variable domain, with the rest obtained from reference TRBV11-3 and TRBJ2-1, is as follows: EAGVVQSPRYKIIEKKQPVAFWCNPISGHNTLYWYLQNLGQGPELLIRYENEEAVDDSQLPKDRFSAERLKGVDSTLKIQPAELGDSAVYLCATPGLAGAKWFFGPGTRLTVL.

The chain joins TRBV9 to TRBJ2-3; 8 bases match TRBD1. The V segment lost 0 bases and the J segment 2 bases; nucleotides outside the gene matches: 5. Germline CDR1 and CDR2: SGDLS and YYNGEE. This CDR3 is built from 16 residues. The CDR3 region is CASSVEGTGYTDTQYF. The CDR3 DNA is TGTGCCAGCAGCGTAGAAGGGACAGGATACACAGATACGCAGTATTTT. The full variable domain, rest sourced from reference TRBV9 and TRBJ2-3, is DSGVTQTPKHLITATGQRVTLRCSPRSGDLSVYWYQQSLDQGLQFLIQYYNGEERAKGNILERFSAQQFPDLHSELNLSSLELGDSALYFCASSVEGTGYTDTQYFGPGTRLTVL.

The chain has TRBV5-1 and TRBJ2-1, with D possibly matching TRBD1 (6 bases). The CDR3 runs to 14 residues. V was pared by 2 bases and J by 7 bases, with 13 bases between. From germline, CDR1 is SGHRS and CDR2 YFSETQ. CDR3 protein: CASSFNRVGNEQFF. CDR3 nucleotides: TGCGCCAGCAGCTTTAACAGGGTGGGGAATGAGCAGTTCTTC.

The chain links TRBV5-1 to TRBJ2-3; D is uncertain. Looked up from germline, CDR1 is SGHRS and CDR2 is YFSETQ. With 0 bases removed from V and 2 bases from J, the gap between germline ends came to 7 bases. The CDR3 consists of 14 residues. CDR3 sequence reads: CASSLASVTDTQYF. The CDR3 DNA follows: TGCGCCAGCAGCTTGGCCTCGGTCACAGATACGCAGTATTTT.

The chain carries TRBV27 and TRBJ1-5; no firm D call. Trimming pared 2 bases from V and 7 bases from J, leaving 12 bases between. The germline gives CDR1 MNHEY, CDR2 SMNVEV (reference sequence). This CDR3 region has 14 residues. CDR3 sequence: CASSLRVRSQPQHF. The CDR3 nucleotides are TGTGCCAGCAGTTTAAGGGTCAGGAGCCAGCCCCAGCATTTT.

This chain uses TRBV5-1 with TRBJ1-1; tentative D call: TRBD1 (5 bases). The CDR3 sequence is 14 residues long. Per the germline V gene, CDR1 is SGHRS and CDR2 is YFSETQ. The V end was cut by 2 bases, the J end by 3 bases, with 11 bases between. CDR3 bases: TGCGCCAGCAGCTTCAAAGGGGATGACACTGAAGCTTTCTTT. Amino acids: CASSFKGDDTEAFF.

This sequence joins TRBV5-1 and TRBJ2-5; 7 bases map to TRBD1. Unmatched junction bases numbered 9, after V lost 8 bases and J lost 2 bases. CDR3 length: 14 residues. The germline V gene has CDR1 SGHRS and CDR2 YFSETQ. The CDR3 DNA sequence: TGCGCCAGTGGCCCCCCGGGACAGCAAGAGACCCAGTACTTC. This sequence encodes CASGPPGQQETQYF.

The J gene is TRBJ2-1, the V gene TRBV7-8; 12 nucleotides match TRBD2. The CDR3 totals 15 residues. Germline V gene lookup returns CDR1 SGHVS and CDR2 FQNEAQ. The V gene end was trimmed by 5 bases and the J gene end by 4 bases; junction bases not matched to a gene: 3. CDR3 amino acids: CASSRTSGVYNEQFF. CDR3 sequence (DNA): TGTGCCAGCAGCCGGACTAGCGGGGTATACAATGAGCAGTTCTTC.

About this clone: One end of the junction varies from germline; a read error may be responsible. The sample holds other DNA sequences that translate to the same CDR3. J is TRBJ2-1 and V is TRBV4-1; 8 nucleotides agree with TRBD2. The length of the CDR3 is 17 residues. Germline CDR1 is MGHRA and CDR2 is YSYEKL. The CDR3 is CASSQVSGGSGNNEQFF. The CDR3 nucleotides are TGCGCCAGCAGCCAAGTGAGCGGGGGCTCCGGGAACAACGAGCAGTTCTTC.

V is TRBV6-1 and J is TRBJ2-7; 11 bases agree with TRBD1. The CDR3 loop spans 14 amino acids. V lost 5 bases to trimming and J lost 6 bases; unmatched junction nucleotides: 6. Germline CDR1 MNHNS, CDR2 SASEGT. This chain's CDR3 is CASSSWTGGSEQYF. CDR3 in DNA: TGTGCCAGCAGTTCCTGGACAGGGGGCTCCGAGCAGTACTTC.

V is TRBV7-2 and J is TRBJ2-7; D is unresolved. V was pared by 1 base and J by 3 bases, with 22 bases between. Germline CDR1 is SGHTA and CDR2 is FQGNSA. This CDR3 comprises 18 residues. The CDR3 protein is CASSLGFTAGSSNYEQYF. For the CDR3, the DNA is TGTGCCAGCAGCTTAGGTTTCACGGCAGGTTCTTCTAACTACGAGCAGTACTTC.

The J gene is TRBJ2-7, the V gene TRBV25-1; 7 nucleotides line up with TRBD1. V dropped 0 bases and J dropped 0; count of bases not matched to a gene: 5. Germline assignment: CDR1 MGHDK and CDR2 SYGVNS. CDR3 length: 16 amino acids. The CDR3 here is CASSEYRGPYSYEQYF. The CDR3 DNA reads TGTGCCAGCAGTGAATATAGGGGGCCATACTCCTACGAGCAGTACTTC.

The genes are TRBV6-1 and TRBJ1-6; no reliable D call. The ends were cut back, 5 bases at V and 5 bases at J, with 10 bases in the middle. The CDR3 sequence is 14 residues long. Germline assignment: CDR1 MNHNS and CDR2 SASEGT. The CDR3: CASSSRSHNSPLHF. The CDR3 nucleotides are TGTGCCAGCAGTTCTCGGAGTCATAATTCACCCCTCCACTTT.

This chain connects TRBV10-3 to TRBJ2-1, with D perhaps matching TRBD2 (6 bases). Per the germline V gene, CDR1 is ENHRY and CDR2 is SYGVKD. Trimming cost V 11 bases and J 8 bases, with 13 bases left between them. This CDR3 spans 11 amino acids. In DNA form, the CDR3 reads TGTGCCTCTCGGGACTTGGATGAGCAGTTCTTC. This translates into CASRDLDEQFF.